Each of the 19 T cell receptor beta chains below was sequenced from the same sample in a study of technical replicates of blood from a few donors. This table comes from immunoSEQ multiplex PCR, and its TCRdb copy is limited to in-frame clones, with some not included. The sample contains approximately 12,000 clones, 94% of which appear only once. Material for sequencing was PBMCs. The source of these receptors is a human donor in good health.

V and J are TRBV6-5 and TRBJ1-2; weak D call: TRBD1 (6 bases). Germline V CDR1 and CDR2: MNHEY, SVGAGI. The CDR3 contains 15 residues. Trimming removed 2 bases at V and 5 bases at J, with 15 bases between. The CDR3 spells CASSYQDRGTYGYTF. CDR3 bases: TGTGCCAGCAGTTACCAAGATAGGGGGACGTATGGCTACACCTTC.

The rearrangement joins TRBV2 to TRBJ2-2; D is perhaps TRBD2 (5 bases). The CDR3 loop spans 12 amino acids. Germline V lookup: CDR1 SNHLY, CDR2 FYNNEI. The V end was cut by 5 bases, the J end by 6 bases, with 7 bases between. In DNA form, the CDR3 reads TGTGCCAGCAGTTCCGGGGCCGGGGAGCTGTTTTTT. Amino acid sequence: CASSSGAGELFF.

This clone was found once. V is TRBV4-1 and J is TRBJ2-3; 12 bases fit TRBD2. The CDR3 spans 21 residues. Germline assignment: CDR1 MGHRA and CDR2 YSYEKL. The J segment lost 0 bases and the V segment lost 1 base, leaving 14 bases of the junction unmatched. In nucleotides, the CDR3 is TGCGCCAGCAGCCAAGTCCTAATACTAGCGGGAGGTCCTCCTAGCACAGATACGCAGTATTTT. Translated, it gives CASSQVLILAGGPPSTDTQYF.

This clone was observed a single time. V and J are TRBV27 and TRBJ2-2, with 7 bases fitting TRBD1. J lost 2 bases, V lost 2 bases, and 11 bases had no gene match. Germline-derived CDR1 and CDR2 are MNHEY and SMNVEV (reference sequence). This CDR3 has 18 amino acids. CDR3 sequence (DNA): TGTGCCAGCAGTTTACATAAGTCGGGACAGACCAACACCGGGGAGCTGTTTTTT. Translation gives CASSLHKSGQTNTGELFF.

V and J are TRBV9 and TRBJ1-5; D is perhaps TRBD1 (5 bases). Germline values: CDR1 SGDLS, CDR2 YYNGEE. V was pared by 4 bases and J by 6 bases, with 14 bases between. This CDR3 has 14 amino acids. The CDR3, as DNA: TGTGCCAGCAGCCCCCAGGGCTCAGGTCAGCCCCAGCATTTT. Protein: CASSPQGSGQPQHF.

The chain joins TRBV27 to TRBJ2-7; possible D gene TRBD2, 6 bases. CDR1 is MNHEY and CDR2 is SMNVEV in the germline V gene (reference sequence). The CDR3 length is 13 residues. The V gene lost 10 bases and the J gene lost 0 bases, with 13 bases spanning the gap. The CDR3 DNA sequence: TGTGCCATTCGGAGGGTTGGCTCCTACGAGCAGTACTTC. It encodes CAIRRVGSYEQYF.

This sequence joins TRBV2 and TRBJ1-5; maybe TRBD1 (6 bases). Trimming removed 3 bases at V and 7 bases at J, with 13 bases between. The CDR3 consists of 14 residues. The V gene's germline CDR1 is SNHLY and CDR2 FYNNEI. CDR3 coding DNA: TGTGCCAGCAGTGAGGGGGGGCGGCAGCAGCCCCAGCATTTT. This gives the protein CASSEGGRQQPQHF.

This sequence joins TRBV9 and TRBJ2-3; D perhaps matches TRBD2 (6 bases). Looked up from germline, CDR1 is SGDLS and CDR2 is YYNGEE. The CDR3 has 15 residues. V was trimmed by 0 bases and J by 2 bases, leaving 10 bases between them. The CDR3 coding sequence is TGTGCCAGCAGCGTAGACTTGCGGGACACAGATACGCAGTATTTT. Translating it yields CASSVDLRDTDTQYF.

The rearrangement links TRBV30 to TRBJ2-7; D is unclear. This CDR3 contains 13 residues. V was clipped by 0 bases and J by 2 bases, with 8 bases between them. The germline V gene encodes CDR1 GTSNPN and CDR2 SVGIG (reference sequence). The DNA for the CDR3 is TGTGCCTGGAGTGTCGACGGAGCCTACGAGCAGTACTTC. Translating it yields CAWSVDGAYEQYF.

The genes are TRBV6-6 and TRBJ1-2; tentatively, D is TRBD1 (5 bases). This CDR3 spans 12 amino acids. Germline V lookup: CDR1 MNHNY, CDR2 SVGAGI (reference sequence). V was shortened by 10 bases and J by 2 bases, with 11 bases between the two germline ends. The CDR3 sequence is CATSGGNYGYTF. The CDR3 nucleotides read TGTGCCACCTCGGGGGGAAACTATGGCTACACCTTC.

The gene calls are TRBV7-8 and TRBJ1-1, with D possibly matching TRBD1 (5 bases). The CDR3 totals 17 residues. The V end was cut by 1 base, the J end by 10 bases, with 25 bases between. The germline V gene encodes CDR1 SGHVS and CDR2 FQNEAQ. CDR3 DNA: TGTGCCAGCAGCTTAGGGGCTAGCGTGACAGCGGGCCCTCGAGCTTTCTTT. Translating it yields CASSLGASVTAGPRAFF.

J is TRBJ2-2 and V is TRBV18; 7 bases map to TRBD2. Germline CDR1 reads KGHSH; CDR2 reads LQKENI. The CDR3 runs to 16 residues. After removal of 2 bases from V and 4 bases from J, the junction contained 7 bases not matched to a gene. In DNA form, the CDR3 reads TGTGCCAGCTCACCATCCCTAGCGGTATCCACCGGGGAGCTGTTTTTT. The encoded protein is CASSPSLAVSTGELFF.

This chain joins TRBV7-6 and TRBJ2-7; TRBD2 matches 10 bases. In germline, CDR1 is SGHVS, CDR2 FNYEAQ. V lost 3 bases and J lost 4; bases outside the gene matches: 6. This CDR3 has 15 residues. CDR3 loop: CASSFDSGRSYEQYF. CDR3 bases: TGTGCCAGCAGCTTTGATAGCGGGAGGTCGTACGAGCAGTACTTC.

The chain combines TRBV6-5 with TRBJ2-1; a possible D gene is TRBD1 (5 bases). This CDR3 is 13 amino acids long. The V end lost 0 bases, the J end lost 6 bases, and 6 bases lay between the germline ends. Looked up from germline, CDR1 is MNHEY and CDR2 is SVGAGI. The CDR3 spells CASSYSRGNEQFF. For the CDR3, the DNA is TGTGCCAGCAGTTACTCAAGGGGCAATGAGCAGTTCTTC.

The chain links TRBV10-3 to TRBJ2-1; 11 bases align to TRBD2. The length of the CDR3 is 19 residues. Germline trimming cut 4 bases from V and 1 base from J; bases unmatched to any gene: 12. Germline CDR1 reads ENHRY; CDR2 reads SYGVKD. CDR3 in amino acids: CAISVGIAGGPTSYNEQFF. CDR3 sequence (DNA): TGTGCCATCAGTGTAGGTATAGCGGGAGGGCCTACGTCCTACAATGAGCAGTTCTTC.

The chain has TRBV10-3 and TRBJ2-2, with 9 bases aligning to TRBD2. This CDR3 is built from 20 residues. V lost 4 bases, J lost 7 bases, and 22 bases stayed unmatched. CDR1 and CDR2 from the germline V gene are ENHRY and SYGVKD. The CDR3 loop is CAISALGSGRGPRLGGELFF. As DNA, the CDR3 is TGTGCCATCAGTGCCCTCGGTAGCGGGAGAGGGCCCCGTTTAGGCGGGGAGCTGTTTTTT.

The chain links TRBV5-1 to TRBJ2-3, with TRBD1 matching over 9 bases. Germline loops: CDR1 SGHRS, CDR2 YFSETQ. CDR3 length: 16 amino acids. The junction had 5 bases not matched to a gene; V was cut back by 2 bases and J by 1 base. In DNA form, the CDR3 reads TGCGCCAGCAGCTTCACAGGGGGCTTTCGCACAGATACGCAGTATTTT. It is translated as CASSFTGGFRTDTQYF.

The rearrangement joins TRBV2 to TRBJ1-1; unclear D gene. Trimming took off 7 bases at V and 5 bases at J, with 11 bases between the two ends. Germline CDR1 reads SNHLY; CDR2 reads FYNNEI. CDR3 length: 12 amino acids. The CDR3 DNA sequence: TGTGCCAGCACAGATTTTGAAACTGAAGCTTTCTTT. As protein: CASTDFETEAFF. The full variable domain, completed using reference TRBV2 and TRBJ1-1, is EPEVTQTPSHQVTQMGQEVILRCVPISNHLYFYWYRQILGQKVEFLVSFYNNEISEKSEIFDDQFSVERPDGSNFTLKIRSTKLEDSAMYFCASTDFETEAFFGQGTRLTVV.

The chain combines TRBV5-6 with TRBJ2-1; D gene uncertain. Trimming stripped 0 bases from V and 15 bases from J, with 13 bases between. The CDR3 is 12 amino acids. Germline values: CDR1 SGHDT, CDR2 YYEEEE. CDR3 nucleotide sequence: TGTGCCAGCAGCTTGGGACTCGAGCTCGGGTTCTTC. Translating it yields CASSLGLELGFF.